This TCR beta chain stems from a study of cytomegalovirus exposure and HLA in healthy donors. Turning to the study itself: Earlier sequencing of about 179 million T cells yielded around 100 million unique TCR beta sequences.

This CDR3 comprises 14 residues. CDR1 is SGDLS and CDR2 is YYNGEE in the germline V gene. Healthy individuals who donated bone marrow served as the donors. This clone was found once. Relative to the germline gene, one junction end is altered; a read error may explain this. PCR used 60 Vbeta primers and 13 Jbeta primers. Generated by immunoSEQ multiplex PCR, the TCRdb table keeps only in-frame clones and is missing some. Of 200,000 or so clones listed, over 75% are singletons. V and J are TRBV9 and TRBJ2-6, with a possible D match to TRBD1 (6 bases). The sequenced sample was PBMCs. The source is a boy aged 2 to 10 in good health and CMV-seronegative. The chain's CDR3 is CASSLGAGANGLTF. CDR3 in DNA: TGTGCCAGCAGTCTGGGGGCTGGGGCCAACGGCCTGACTTTC.